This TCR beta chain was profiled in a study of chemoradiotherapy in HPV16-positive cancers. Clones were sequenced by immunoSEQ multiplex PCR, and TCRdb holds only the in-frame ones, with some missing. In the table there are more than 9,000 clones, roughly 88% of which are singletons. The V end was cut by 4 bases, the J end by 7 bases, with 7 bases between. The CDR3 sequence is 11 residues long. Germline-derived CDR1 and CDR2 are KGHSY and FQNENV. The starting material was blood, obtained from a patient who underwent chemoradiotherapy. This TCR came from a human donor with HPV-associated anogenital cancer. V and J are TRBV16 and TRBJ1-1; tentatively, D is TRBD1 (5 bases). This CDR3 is CASSRDGEAFF. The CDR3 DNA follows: TGTGCCAGCAGCCGGGACGGTGAAGCTTTCTTT.